The 31 T cell receptor beta chains in this list originate from one sample, sequenced in a study of cytomegalovirus exposure and HLA in healthy donors. PCR used 60 Vbeta primers and 13 Jbeta primers. Clones were sequenced by immunoSEQ multiplex PCR, and TCRdb holds only the in-frame ones, with some missing. This table holds roughly 130,000 clones, around 59% found once. The sample was PBMCs. The source is a male donor in good health and CMV-seronegative.

The chain combines TRBV7-2 with TRBJ1-6; D might be TRBD1 (6 bases). The V gene's germline CDR1 is SGHTA and CDR2 FQGNSA. This CDR3 comprises 13 residues. Trimming removed 10 bases at V and 10 bases at J, with 17 bases between. DNA for the CDR3: TGTGCCACGTCCCCAGGGGTAAGGTCACCCCTCCACTTT. This translates into CATSPGVRSPLHF.

The V gene is TRBV5-1, the J gene TRBJ2-3; 13 nucleotides agree with TRBD2. The CDR3 runs to 17 residues. Germline CDR1 and CDR2: SGHRS and YFSETQ. V dropped 3 bases and J dropped 5; count of bases not matched to a gene: 9. The CDR3 DNA reads TGCGCCAGCAGCTCTGGACTAGCGGGGGCGGCCAGAGATACGCAGTATTTT. This codes for CASSSGLAGAARDTQYF. Full variable domain (remainder filled in from reference TRBV5-1 and TRBJ2-3): KAGVTQTPRYLIKTRGQQVTLSCSPISGHRSVSWYQQTPGQGLQFLFEYFSETQRNKGNFPGRFSGRQFSNSRSEMNVSTLELGDSALYLCASSSGLAGAARDTQYFGPGTRLTVL.

This clone appeared a few times. The chain carries TRBV4-1 and TRBJ1-1; D not certain. V lost 11 bases and J 5 bases, leaving 18 bases between the germline ends. CDR1 and CDR2 (germline): MGHRA, YSYEKL. This CDR3 comprises 13 residues. The CDR3 bases are TGCGCCTCAAGGAGGGATTGGGGAACTGAAGCTTTCTTT. As protein: CASRRDWGTEAFF.

V gene TRBV6-6 combines with J gene TRBJ2-1, with no clear D. The germline gives CDR1 MNHNY, CDR2 SVGAGI (reference sequence). V was shortened by 1 base and J by 5 bases, with 6 bases between the two germline ends. The CDR3 is 13 residues long. DNA of the CDR3: TGTGCCAGCAGTTACTTTGGGCACAATGAGCAGTTCTTC. Protein: CASSYFGHNEQFF.

This chain connects TRBV5-1 to TRBJ2-1; 8 positions match TRBD2. CDR1 and CDR2 from the germline V gene are SGHRS and YFSETQ. Unmatched junction bases numbered 11, after V lost 7 bases and J lost 8 bases. This CDR3 contains 14 residues. The CDR3 region has the DNA TGCGCCAGCGGCACCCGGGGGGGGTTGGATGAGCAGTTCTTC. Protein sequence: CASGTRGGLDEQFF.

The gene calls are TRBV6-5 and TRBJ1-2, with D possibly matching TRBD1 (6 bases). Trimming removed 6 bases from V and 5 bases from J, with 19 bases in between. This CDR3 comprises 15 residues. Germline V gene sequence: CDR1 MNHEY, CDR2 SVGAGI. The CDR3 loop reads CASSLQGSYSYGYTF. The CDR3 DNA sequence: TGTGCCAGCAGCTTACAGGGCAGCTATTCATATGGCTACACCTTC.

The chain combines TRBV6-6 with TRBJ2-1, with D perhaps matching TRBD2 (6 bases). CDR3 length equals 15 residues. The ends were cut back, 4 bases at V and 10 bases at J, with 20 bases in the middle. Germline CDR1 and CDR2: MNHNY and SVGAGI (reference sequence). The CDR3 DNA is TGTGCCAGCAGTTTAACGGGGGACCCAAGGATGGAGCAGTTCTTC. Amino acids: CASSLTGDPRMEQFF.

The chain combines TRBV7-2 with TRBJ2-3; no definite D call. V lost 5 bases and J 0 bases, leaving 6 bases between the germline ends. The CDR3 has 13 amino acids. From germline, CDR1 is SGHTA and CDR2 FQGNSA. Written as DNA, the CDR3 is TGTGCCAGCAGCATCCCTAGCACAGATACGCAGTATTTT. Translating gives CASSIPSTDTQYF. Filled out from reference TRBV7-2 and TRBJ2-3, the complete variable domain reads GAGVSQSPSNKVTEKGKDVELRCDPISGHTALYWYRQSLGQGLEFLIYFQGNSAPDKSGLPSDRFSAERTGGSVSTLTIQRTQQEDSAVYLCASSIPSTDTQYFGPGTRLTVL.

This chain links TRBV29-1 with TRBJ2-2; 8 bases match TRBD2. CDR3 length equals 15 residues. Germline CDR1 is SQVTM and CDR2 is ANQGSEA. The ends lost 5 bases at V and 2 bases at J; junction bases unmatched: 7. CDR3 nucleotide sequence: TGCAGCGTTTCACAGAGCGGGGGTAACACCGGGGAGCTGTTTTTT. Translating gives CSVSQSGGNTGELFF.

The chain couples TRBV28 to TRBJ2-7; D is perhaps TRBD1 (6 bases). Germline V gives CDR1 MDHEN, CDR2 SYDVKM. The CDR3 sequence is 14 residues long. Trimming stripped 3 bases from V and 3 bases from J, with 12 bases between. The chain's CDR3 is CASSFDRSGYEQYF. Here the CDR3 DNA reads TGTGCCAGCAGTTTCGACAGGTCTGGCTACGAGCAGTACTTC.

This clone was observed a few times. The chain employs TRBV13 and TRBJ2-7, with 9 positions matching TRBD1. Germline assignment: CDR1 PRHDT and CDR2 FYEKMQ (reference sequence). Trimming cost V 4 bases and J 0 bases; bases outside gene matches: 13. The CDR3 consists of 18 residues. CDR3 region: CASSSVPGQGSSSYEQYF. Written as DNA, the CDR3 is TGTGCCAGCAGCTCGGTCCCGGGACAGGGTTCAAGCTCCTACGAGCAGTACTTC.

The chain is built from TRBV6-5 and TRBJ2-3; 8 positions match TRBD2. CDR3 length: 16 residues. V lost 1 base to trimming and J lost 5 bases; unmatched junction nucleotides: 8. Per the germline V gene, CDR1 is MNHEY and CDR2 is SVGAGI. For the CDR3, the DNA is TGTGCCAGCAGTTACTTAAGTCGGGGGGGGCAAGATACGCAGTATTTT. It yields the protein CASSYLSRGGQDTQYF.

The V and J genes are TRBV6-1 and TRBJ2-7; weak D call: TRBD1 (6 bases). Germline V gives CDR1 MNHNS, CDR2 SASEGT. This CDR3 comprises 14 residues. V lost 2 bases to trimming and J lost 4 bases, with 12 bases between them. CDR3 in DNA: TGTGCCAGCAGTGAACCACCCAGGGGTTACGAGCAGTACTTC. Its translation is CASSEPPRGYEQYF.

The chain recombines TRBV9 with TRBJ2-7, with 10 bases aligning to TRBD2. From germline, CDR1 is SGDLS and CDR2 YYNGEE. There are 15 residues in the CDR3. V lost 0 bases, J lost 6 bases, and 6 bases stayed unmatched. CDR3 coding DNA: TGTGCCAGCAGCGTAGGACTAGCGGGCGATTTCGAGCAGTACTTC. It codes for CASSVGLAGDFEQYF.

CDR3 nucleotide sequence: TGCAGCGTTCGGGTGTTCGGGGAGGGAGTAAACACCGGGGAGCTGTTTTTT. It translates to CSVRVFGEGVNTGELFF. The V call is TRBV29-1, the J call TRBJ2-2; 7 bases fit TRBD2. Per the germline V gene, CDR1 is SQVTM and CDR2 is ANQGSEA. The trim removed 5 bases at V and 2 bases at J, leaving 14 bases unmatched. There are 17 residues in the CDR3.

The chain is built from TRBV18 and TRBJ1-5; maybe TRBD1 (6 bases). This CDR3 is 17 amino acids long. Looked up from germline, CDR1 is KGHSH and CDR2 is LQKENI. Trimming stripped 2 bases from V and 4 bases from J, with 18 bases between. CDR3 sequence (DNA): TGTGCCAGCTCACCAACCTACTCGGGCCAGGGGAATCAGCCCCAGCATTTT. Its protein product is CASSPTYSGQGNQPQHF.

The chain is built from TRBV30 and TRBJ1-6; D is ambiguous. Germline assignment: CDR1 GTSNPN and CDR2 SVGIG (reference sequence). The CDR3 is made up of 14 amino acids. The V end was cut by 0 bases, the J end by 9 bases, with 12 bases between. The CDR3 nucleotides read TGTGCCTGGAGTGTACGACGGGAGGGTTCACCCCTCCACTTT. Translated, it gives CAWSVRREGSPLHF.

The chain employs TRBV7-2 and TRBJ2-2; 9 bases are shared with TRBD2. Germline V gene sequence: CDR1 SGHTA, CDR2 FQGNSA. Trimming at V came to 2 bases and at J to 5 bases, leaving 0 bases not matched to a gene. The length of the CDR3 is 14 residues. CDR3 protein: CASSLLAGTGELFF. The DNA for the CDR3 is TGTGCCAGCAGCTTACTAGCGGGGACCGGGGAGCTGTTTTTT.

The V and J genes are TRBV5-1 and TRBJ1-6; 7 bases match TRBD1. With 3 bases clipped from V and 10 bases from J, the junction kept 16 bases outside the gene matches. There are 17 residues in the CDR3. Germline V gene sequence: CDR1 SGHRS, CDR2 YFSETQ. CDR3 amino acids: CASSSGTAYASVSPLHF. The DNA for the CDR3 is TGCGCCAGCAGCTCCGGGACAGCCTACGCTTCGGTCTCACCCCTCCACTTT.

In the case of this clone: A junction end diverges from the germline sequence, so it may reflect a read error. The V gene is TRBV19, the J gene TRBJ1-5, with a weak D call TRBD1 (6 bases). The CDR3 is made up of 16 amino acids. Germline assignment: CDR1 LNHDA and CDR2 SQIVND (reference sequence). This chain's CDR3 is CARSARDRYSNQPQHF. In DNA form, the CDR3 reads TGTGCCCGTAGTGCTCGCGACAGGTATAGCAATCAGCCCCAGCATTTT.

This chain joins TRBV6-5 and TRBJ1-2; D is perhaps TRBD1 (6 bases). The CDR3 length is 13 residues. Deletions cut 8 bases from V and 4 bases from J, with 14 bases between. Germline loops: CDR1 MNHEY, CDR2 SVGAGI. DNA of the CDR3: TGTGCCAGCGGCAATCGGGACACCTATGGCTACACCTTC. Amino acid sequence: CASGNRDTYGYTF.

V is TRBV18 and J is TRBJ1-1, with a tentative D call TRBD1 (5 bases). The ends were cut back, 0 bases at V and 3 bases at J, with 11 bases in the middle. CDR3 length: 15 amino acids. Germline V CDR1 and CDR2: KGHSH, LQKENI. The chain's CDR3 is CASSPPSRGDTEAFF. The CDR3 DNA reads TGTGCCAGCTCACCACCCTCTAGGGGCGACACTGAAGCTTTCTTT.

The rearrangement uses TRBV6-5 and TRBJ1-1, with 10 positions matching TRBD1. The CDR3 consists of 13 residues. Looked up from germline, CDR1 is MNHEY and CDR2 is SVGAGI. J lost 11 bases, V lost 5 bases, and 8 bases had no gene match. The CDR3 DNA sequence: TGTGCCAGCAGTATTCGACAGGGGGCCCGGGCTTTCTTT. It yields the protein CASSIRQGARAFF.

The chain couples TRBV15 to TRBJ2-7; TRBD2 agrees at 8 bases. The CDR3 covers 13 residues. Trimming cost V 4 bases and J 4 bases; bases outside gene matches: 3. Germline loops: CDR1 LNHNV, CDR2 YYDKDF (reference sequence). This chain's CDR3 is CATSTGREYEQYF. In nucleotides, the CDR3 is TGTGCCACCAGCACCGGGAGGGAATACGAGCAGTACTTC.

This rearrangement joins TRBV6-6 to TRBJ1-4; a weak D match, TRBD1 (6 bases). CDR3 length equals 16 residues. Trimming cost V 1 base and J 5 bases, with 14 bases left between them. Germline V gives CDR1 MNHNY, CDR2 SVGAGI (reference sequence). CDR3 amino acids: CASSYFIRGGNEKLFF. DNA for the CDR3: TGTGCCAGCAGTTACTTTATCAGGGGCGGGAATGAAAAACTGTTTTTT.

The chain carries TRBV14 and TRBJ1-2; D is perhaps TRBD1 (6 bases). The CDR3 is 14 residues long. V was cut by 3 bases and J by 7 bases, with 15 bases left in between. Germline-derived CDR1 and CDR2 are SGHDN and FVKESK. The CDR3 DNA reads as TGTGCCAGCAGCCAGGAACAGGGCACGGGTGGCTACACCTTC. It yields the protein CASSQEQGTGGYTF.

The rearrangement links TRBV7-2 to TRBJ1-2; D gene uncertain. Trimming cost V 6 bases and J 5 bases, with 13 bases left between them. This CDR3 has 13 residues. Per the germline V gene, CDR1 is SGHTA and CDR2 is FQGNSA. In DNA, the CDR3 is TGTGCCAGCAGAACCCCGCCGGGGTATGGCTACACCTTC. Protein: CASRTPPGYGYTF.

V is TRBV2 and J is TRBJ2-5; TRBD1 aligns across 7 bases. The CDR3 spans 15 residues. Looked up from germline, CDR1 is SNHLY and CDR2 is FYNNEI. The trim removed 5 bases at V and 2 bases at J, leaving 8 bases unmatched. The CDR3 loop is CASSRSRDRQETQYF. CDR3 DNA sequence: TGTGCCAGCAGTCGCTCCCGGGACAGACAAGAGACCCAGTACTTC.

The CDR3 sequence: CASSVGASGGAAGELFF. CDR3 in DNA: TGTGCCAGCAGCGTAGGCGCTAGCGGGGGGGCGGCTGGGGAGCTGTTTTTT. The rearrangement links TRBV9 to TRBJ2-2; 12 bases fit TRBD2. Germline values: CDR1 SGDLS, CDR2 YYNGEE. This CDR3 spans 17 amino acids. J gave up 8 bases and V 0 bases, and 8 bases lay outside the gene matches.

V and J are TRBV19 and TRBJ1-1; no clear D. The CDR3 length is 14 residues. V was clipped by 4 bases and J by 6 bases, with 15 bases between them. Germline values: CDR1 LNHDA, CDR2 SQIVND (reference sequence). DNA for the CDR3: TGTGCCAGTAGTACAGACCCCCTAGTCGCTGAAGCTTTCTTT. Its protein product is CASSTDPLVAEAFF.

The rearrangement uses TRBV19 and TRBJ2-7; 9 positions match TRBD2. Trimming cost V 3 bases and J 7 bases; bases outside gene matches: 10. The CDR3 is 15 residues long. From germline, CDR1 is LNHDA and CDR2 SQIVND (reference sequence). CDR3 protein: CASSISSGGLLEQYF. In DNA form, the CDR3 reads TGTGCCAGTAGTATTAGTAGCGGGGGTTTATTGGAGCAGTACTTC.